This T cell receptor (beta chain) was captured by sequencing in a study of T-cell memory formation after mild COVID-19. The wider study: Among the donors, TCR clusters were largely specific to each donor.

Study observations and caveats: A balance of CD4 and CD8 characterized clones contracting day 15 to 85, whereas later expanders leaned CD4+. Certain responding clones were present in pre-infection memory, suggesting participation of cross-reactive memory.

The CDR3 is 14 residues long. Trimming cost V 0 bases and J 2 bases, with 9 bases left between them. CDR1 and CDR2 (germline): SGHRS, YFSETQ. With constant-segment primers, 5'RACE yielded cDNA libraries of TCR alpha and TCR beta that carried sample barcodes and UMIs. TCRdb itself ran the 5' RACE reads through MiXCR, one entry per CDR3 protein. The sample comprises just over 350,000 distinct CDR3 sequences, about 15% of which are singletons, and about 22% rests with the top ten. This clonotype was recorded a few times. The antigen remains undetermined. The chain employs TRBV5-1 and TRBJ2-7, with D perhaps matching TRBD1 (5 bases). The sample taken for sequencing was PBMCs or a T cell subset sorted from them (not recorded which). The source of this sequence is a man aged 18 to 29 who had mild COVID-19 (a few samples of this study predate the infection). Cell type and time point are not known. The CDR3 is CASSLDRPAYEQYF. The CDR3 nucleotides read TGCGCCAGCAGCTTGGACAGGCCGGCCTACGAGCAGTACTTC. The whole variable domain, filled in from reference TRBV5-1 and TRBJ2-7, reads KAGVTQTPRYLIKTRGQQVTLSCSPISGHRSVSWYQQTPGQGLQFLFEYFSETQRNKGNFPGRFSGRQFSNSRSEMNVSTLELGDSALYLCASSLDRPAYEQYFGPGTRLTVT.